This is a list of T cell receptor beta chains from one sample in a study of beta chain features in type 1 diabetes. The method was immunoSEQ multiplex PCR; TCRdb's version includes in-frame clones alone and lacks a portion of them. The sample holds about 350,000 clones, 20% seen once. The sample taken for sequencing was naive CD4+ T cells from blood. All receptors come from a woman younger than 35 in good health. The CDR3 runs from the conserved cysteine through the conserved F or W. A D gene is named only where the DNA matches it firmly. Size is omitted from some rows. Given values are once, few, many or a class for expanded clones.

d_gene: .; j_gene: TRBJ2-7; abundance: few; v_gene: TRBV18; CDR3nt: TGTGCCAGCTCACCTTACAGCTCCTACGAGCAGTACTTC; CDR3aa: CASSPYSSYEQYF
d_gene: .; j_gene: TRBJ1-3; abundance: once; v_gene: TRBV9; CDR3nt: TGTGCCAGCAGCGACGGTTCTGGAAACACCATATATTTT; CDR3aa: CASSDGSGNTIYF
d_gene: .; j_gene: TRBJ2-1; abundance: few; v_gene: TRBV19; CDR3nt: TGTGCCAGTAGTAGGGGGACAACTCCTTCCTACAATGAGCAGTTCTTC; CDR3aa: CASSRGTTPSYNEQFF
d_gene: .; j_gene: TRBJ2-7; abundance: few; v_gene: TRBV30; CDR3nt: TGTGCCTGGAGTCCTGAGCGGACCTACGAGCAGTACTTC; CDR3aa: CAWSPERTYEQYF
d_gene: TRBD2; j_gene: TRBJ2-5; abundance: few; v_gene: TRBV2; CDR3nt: TGTGCCAGCAGTGAAGGAAAACTAGCGGGAGGACGGGGAGAGACCCAGTACTTC; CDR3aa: CASSEGKLAGGRGETQYF
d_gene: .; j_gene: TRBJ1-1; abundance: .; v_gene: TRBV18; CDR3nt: TGTGCCAGCTCACTCCTCCCGAGGAACACTGAAGCTTTCTTT; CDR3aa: CASSLLPRNTEAFF
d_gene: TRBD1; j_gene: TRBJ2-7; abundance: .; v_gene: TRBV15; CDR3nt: TGTGCCACCAGCAGAGCCCCGGGACAGGGGGGAGAAGAGCAGTACTTC; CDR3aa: CATSRAPGQGGEEQYF
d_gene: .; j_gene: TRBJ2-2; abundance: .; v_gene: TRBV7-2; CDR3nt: TGTGCCAGCAGCTTCCAGGGTTCGCCCGGGGAGCTGTTTTTT; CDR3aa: CASSFQGSPGELFF
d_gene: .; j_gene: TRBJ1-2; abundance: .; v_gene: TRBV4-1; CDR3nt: TGCGCCAGCAGCCCTCCGTATCAGGGGAGTGATGGCTACACCTTC; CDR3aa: CASSPPYQGSDGYTF
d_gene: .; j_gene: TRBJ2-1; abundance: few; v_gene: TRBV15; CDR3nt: TGTGCCACCAGCAGAGAAGATAGCTCCTACAATGAGCAGTTCTTC; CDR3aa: CATSREDSSYNEQFF
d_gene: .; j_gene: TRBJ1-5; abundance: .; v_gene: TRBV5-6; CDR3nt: TGTGCCAGCAGCTTGTGGGCAGGGGCGGATCAGCCCCAGCATTTT; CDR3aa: CASSLWAGADQPQHF
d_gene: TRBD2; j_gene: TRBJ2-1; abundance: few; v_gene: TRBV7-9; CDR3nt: TGTGCCAGCAGCTTACGGGGGGGCGATGAGCAGTTCTTC; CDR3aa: CASSLRGGDEQFF
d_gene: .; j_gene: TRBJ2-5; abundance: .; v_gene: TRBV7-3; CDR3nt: TGTGCCAGCAGCTTATCTCGGACAGCAGAGACCCAGTACTTC; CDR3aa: CASSLSRTAETQYF
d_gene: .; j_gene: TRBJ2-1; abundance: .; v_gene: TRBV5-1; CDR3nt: TGCGCCAGCAGCCAAGGGGGGGGATACAATGAGCAGTTCTTC; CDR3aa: CASSQGGGYNEQFF
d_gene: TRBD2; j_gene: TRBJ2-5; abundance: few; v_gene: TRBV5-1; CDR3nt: TGCGCCAGCAGCCCATCCTGGGTAGCGGGGTCCAAGACCCAGTACTTC; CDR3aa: CASSPSWVAGSKTQYF
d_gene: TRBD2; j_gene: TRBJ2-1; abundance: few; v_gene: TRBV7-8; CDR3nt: TGTGCCAGCAGCTTAAGGACTAGCGGGAGAGTTGAGCAGTTCTTC; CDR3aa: CASSLRTSGRVEQFF
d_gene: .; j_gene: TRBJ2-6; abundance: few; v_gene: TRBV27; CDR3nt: TGTGCCAGCAGTCCTAAATTCTCTGGGGCCAACGTCCTGACTTTC; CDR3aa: CASSPKFSGANVLTF
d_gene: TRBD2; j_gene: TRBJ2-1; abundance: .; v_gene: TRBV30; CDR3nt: TGTGCCTGGAGCATGGCGGGAGGGCCCCATGAGCAGTTCTTC; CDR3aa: CAWSMAGGPHEQFF
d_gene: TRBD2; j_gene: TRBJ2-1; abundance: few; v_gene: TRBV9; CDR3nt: TGTGCCAGCAGCGTAGCGTCTAGCGGGGGGGCCTTCCATGAGCAGTTCTTC; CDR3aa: CASSVASSGGAFHEQFF
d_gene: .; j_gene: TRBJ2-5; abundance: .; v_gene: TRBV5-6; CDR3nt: TGTGCCAGCAGCTTAGCCCTCCAAGAGACCCAGTACTTC; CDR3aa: CASSLALQETQYF
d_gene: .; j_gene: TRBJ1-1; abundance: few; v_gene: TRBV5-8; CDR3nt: TGTGCCAGCAGCTTGGACAGGAACACTGAAGCTTTCTTT; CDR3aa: CASSLDRNTEAFF
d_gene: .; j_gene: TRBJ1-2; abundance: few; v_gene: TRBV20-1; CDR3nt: TGCAGTGCTCTCCAGGGGTATGGCTACACCTTC; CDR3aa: CSALQGYGYTF
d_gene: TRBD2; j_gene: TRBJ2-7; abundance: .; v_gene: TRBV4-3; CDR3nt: TGCGCCAGCAGCCAGCTAGCGGGGTTAGCCTACGAGCAGTACTTC; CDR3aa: CASSQLAGLAYEQYF
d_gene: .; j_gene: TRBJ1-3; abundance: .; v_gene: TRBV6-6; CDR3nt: TGTGCCAGCAGGTTTAACCTCAGGCTTCCTGGAAACACCATATATTTT; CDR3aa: CASRFNLRLPGNTIYF
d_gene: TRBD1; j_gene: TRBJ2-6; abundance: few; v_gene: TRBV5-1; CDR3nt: TGCGCCAGCAGTGACACAGGGGCGGGTGGGGCCAACGTCCTGACTTTC; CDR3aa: CASSDTGAGGANVLTF
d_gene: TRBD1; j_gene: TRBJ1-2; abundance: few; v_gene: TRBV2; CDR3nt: TGTGCCAGCAGCAACAGGGGCGGCTACACCTTC; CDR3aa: CASSNRGGYTF
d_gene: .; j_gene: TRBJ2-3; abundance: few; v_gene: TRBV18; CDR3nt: TGTGCCAGCTCACCCCCGTTGGGACTTAGCACAGATACGCAGTATTTT; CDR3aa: CASSPPLGLSTDTQYF
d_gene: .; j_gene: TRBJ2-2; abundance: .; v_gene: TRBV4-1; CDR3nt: TGCGCCAGCAGCCAAGGATTGCGCAGGCGGAACACCGGGGAGCTGTTTTTT; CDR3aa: CASSQGLRRRNTGELFF
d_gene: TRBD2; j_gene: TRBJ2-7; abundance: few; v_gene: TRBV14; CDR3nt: TGTGCCAGCAGCGCAGGACTAGCGGGAGCCTACGAGCAGTACTTC; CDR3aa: CASSAGLAGAYEQYF
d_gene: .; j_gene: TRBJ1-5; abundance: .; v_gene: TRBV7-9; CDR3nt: TGTGCCAGCAGCAGCTGGGACACCAGCAGGCCCCAGCATTTT; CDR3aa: CASSSWDTSRPQHF
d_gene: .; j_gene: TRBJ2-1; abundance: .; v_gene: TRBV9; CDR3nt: TGTGCCAGCAGCGGGAGCACTAGGATCTACAATGAGCAGTTCTTC; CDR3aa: CASSGSTRIYNEQFF
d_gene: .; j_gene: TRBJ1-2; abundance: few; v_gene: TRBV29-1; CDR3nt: TGCAGCGTTGAGGCCACAGGGTACGGCTACACCTTC; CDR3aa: CSVEATGYGYTF
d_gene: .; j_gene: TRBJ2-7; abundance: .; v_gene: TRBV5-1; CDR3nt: TGCGCCAGCAGCTATACCTTCGCGTCCTCCTACGAGCAGTACTTC; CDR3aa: CASSYTFASSYEQYF
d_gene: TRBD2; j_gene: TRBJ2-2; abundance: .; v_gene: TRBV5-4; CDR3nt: TGTGCCAGCAGCTTGGAGCTAGCGGGAGGGATGCGCGGGACCGGGGAGCTGTTTTTT; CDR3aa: CASSLELAGGMRGTGELFF
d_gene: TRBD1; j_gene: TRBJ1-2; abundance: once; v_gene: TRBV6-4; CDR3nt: TGTGCCAGCAGTCAAACAGGGGACTATGGCTACACCTTC; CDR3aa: CASSQTGDYGYTF
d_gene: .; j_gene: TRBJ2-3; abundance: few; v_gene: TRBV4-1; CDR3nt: TGCGCCAGCAGCCCCCGGGTAGCGGGCACAGATACGCAGTATTTT; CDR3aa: CASSPRVAGTDTQYF
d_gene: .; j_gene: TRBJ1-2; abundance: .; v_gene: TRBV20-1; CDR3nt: TGCAGTGCTAGAGACGGGACAGGCTACACCTTC; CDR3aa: CSARDGTGYTF
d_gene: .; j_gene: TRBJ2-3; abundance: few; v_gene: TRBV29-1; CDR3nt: TGCAGCGTTGACTTCGTGACTAGCACAGATACGCAGTATTTT; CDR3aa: CSVDFVTSTDTQYF
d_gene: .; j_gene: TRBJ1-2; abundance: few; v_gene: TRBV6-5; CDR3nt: TGTGCCAGCAGTTCCGGGTGGCTAGGCTACACCTTC; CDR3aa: CASSSGWLGYTF
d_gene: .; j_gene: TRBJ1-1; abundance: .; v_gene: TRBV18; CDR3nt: TGTGCCAGCTCACCACGAGGGTCCGAAACTGAAGCTTTCTTT; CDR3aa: CASSPRGSETEAFF
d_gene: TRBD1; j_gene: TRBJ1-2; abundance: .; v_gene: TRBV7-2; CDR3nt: TGTGCCAGCAGCGTATCGAGGACAGGGCAGATCTATGGCTACACCTTC; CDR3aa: CASSVSRTGQIYGYTF
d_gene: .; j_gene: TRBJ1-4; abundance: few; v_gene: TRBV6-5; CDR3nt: TGTGCCAGCAGCCCCCGGTCGACTAATGAAAAACTGTTTTTT; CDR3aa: CASSPRSTNEKLFF
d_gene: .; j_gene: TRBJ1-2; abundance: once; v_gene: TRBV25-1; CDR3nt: TGTGCCAGCAGTGAATGGGGAGGGATTGGCTACACCTTC; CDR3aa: CASSEWGGIGYTF
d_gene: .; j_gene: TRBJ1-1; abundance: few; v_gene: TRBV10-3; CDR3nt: TGTGCCATCAGTGATGCGTTGGGCCTGAACACTGAAGCTTTCTTT; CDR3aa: CAISDALGLNTEAFF
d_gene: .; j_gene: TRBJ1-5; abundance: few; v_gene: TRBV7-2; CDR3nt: TGTGCCAGCAGCTTAGACAGGGGCAATCAGCCCCAGCATTTT; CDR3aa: CASSLDRGNQPQHF
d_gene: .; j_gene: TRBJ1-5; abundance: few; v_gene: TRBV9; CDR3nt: TGTGCCAGCAGCGTAGGACGGGGGGGGGCCGATCAGCCCCAGCATTTT; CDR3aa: CASSVGRGGADQPQHF